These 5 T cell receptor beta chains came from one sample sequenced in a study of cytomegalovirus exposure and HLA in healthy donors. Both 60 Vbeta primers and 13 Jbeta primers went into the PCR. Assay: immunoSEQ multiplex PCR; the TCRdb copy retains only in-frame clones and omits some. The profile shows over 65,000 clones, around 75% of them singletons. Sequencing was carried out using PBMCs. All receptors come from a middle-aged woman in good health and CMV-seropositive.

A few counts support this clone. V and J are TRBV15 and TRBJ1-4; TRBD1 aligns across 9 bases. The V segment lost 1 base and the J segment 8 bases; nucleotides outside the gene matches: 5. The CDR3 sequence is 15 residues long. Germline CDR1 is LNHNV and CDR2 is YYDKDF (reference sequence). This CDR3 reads CATSRGGTGSEKLFF. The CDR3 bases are TGTGCCACCAGCAGAGGGGGGACAGGGTCAGAAAAACTGTTTTTT. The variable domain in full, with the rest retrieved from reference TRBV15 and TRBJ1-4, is DAMVIQNPRYQVTQFGKPVTLSCSQTLNHNVMYWYQQKSSQAPKLLFHYYDKDFNNEADTPDNFQSRRPNTSFCFLDIRSPGLGDTAMYLCATSRGGTGSEKLFFGSGTQLSVL.

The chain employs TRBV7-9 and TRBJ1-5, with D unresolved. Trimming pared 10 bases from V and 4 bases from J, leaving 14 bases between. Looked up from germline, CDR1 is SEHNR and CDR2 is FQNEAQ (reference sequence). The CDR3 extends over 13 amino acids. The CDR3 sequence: CANEVPINQPQHF. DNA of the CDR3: TGTGCCAACGAGGTACCCATAAATCAGCCCCAGCATTTT.

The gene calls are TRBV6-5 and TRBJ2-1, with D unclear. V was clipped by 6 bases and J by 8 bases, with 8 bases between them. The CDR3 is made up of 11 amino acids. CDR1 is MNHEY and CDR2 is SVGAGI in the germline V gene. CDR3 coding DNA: TGTGCCAGCAGGGCTTTCCATGAGCAGTTCTTC. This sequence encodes CASRAFHEQFF.

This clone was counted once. CDR3: CASSPGLQGGRKDTEAFF. In nucleotides, the CDR3 is TGTGCCAGCTCTCCGGGACTCCAGGGAGGAAGGAAAGACACTGAAGCTTTCTTT. J is TRBJ1-1 and V is TRBV9, with a tentative D call TRBD1 (5 bases). In germline, CDR1 is SGDLS, CDR2 YYNGEE. V was cut by 7 bases and J by 3 bases, with 28 bases left in between. The CDR3 sequence is 18 residues long.

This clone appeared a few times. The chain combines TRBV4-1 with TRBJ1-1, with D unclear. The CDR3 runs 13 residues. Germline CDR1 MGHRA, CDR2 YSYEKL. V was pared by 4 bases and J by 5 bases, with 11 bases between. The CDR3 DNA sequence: TGCGCCAGCAGCCTTGGGGAGGGAACTGAAGCTTTCTTT. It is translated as CASSLGEGTEAFF.